This T cell receptor (beta chain) stems from a study of response to subunit inactivated influenza vaccine. General observations from the study: After each seasonal influenza vaccination, few new T cells are recruited, the authors suggested.

TCRdb recomputed calls from the RT-PCR reads with MiXCR, one row per CDR3 protein. Among around 580,000 distinct CDR3 sequences listed, around 15% were seen once. V was pared by 2 bases and J by 6 bases, with 13 bases between. CDR3 length: 13 amino acids. Germline CDR1 and CDR2: DFQATT and SNEGSKA (reference sequence). A note on this clonotype: Its target is not known.

This specimen was PBMCs from blood, taken about 11 days after vaccination. This chain links TRBV20-1 with TRBJ1-1; D may be TRBD1 (5 bases). This clonotype originated in a man aged 45-65 years who received an inactivated influenza vaccine. CDR3 DNA sequence: TGCAGTGCTAGACAGGGAGATTGGGCTGAAGCTTTCTTT. Translating it yields CSARQGDWAEAFF.